This T cell receptor (beta chain) comes out of a study of T cell responses to AZD1222 COVID-19 vaccine. Points on this clone: The target antigen is unknown.

The table came from immunoSEQ multiplex PCR; TCRdb's copy has only in-frame clones and leaves some out. The data contain around 200,000 clones, more than 70% of them seen just once; the ten biggest clones take up roughly a quarter. Deletions cut 4 bases from V and 0 bases from J, with 16 bases between. Germline V gene data show CDR1 as MNHEY and CDR2 as SMNVEV (reference sequence). The CDR3 is 16 amino acids. Overall study findings and caveats: No repertoire was sampled before or during the peak T cell response, only after it. Reportedly, close to half of spike-specific TCRs are directed against unmutated variant regions. An increase in Spike-specific TCR breadth and depth was observed after two AZD1222 doses. Donors were chiefly white British, with a greater number of females, and clonal diversity was perhaps underestimated.

This TCR came from an adult who received the AZD1222 COVID-19 vaccine. The starting material was peripheral blood, obtained 28 days after the second AZD1222 dose. V gene TRBV27 combines with J gene TRBJ2-7; tentatively, D is TRBD2 (6 bases). CDR3 in DNA: TGTGCCAGCAGTTCTGTCGGAGGGGACGGCTCCTACGAGCAGTACTTC. It is translated as CASSSVGGDGSYEQYF.